This TCR beta chain was identified during a study of cytomegalovirus exposure and HLA in healthy donors (dated by TCRdb to between 2016 and 2019). Study-wide context: An earlier analysis of approximately 640 of the donors reported roughly 300 Gb of sequence data and 120 million or so unique TCR beta sequences from some 180 million T cells. Approximately 330 gigabases of sequencing data and around 88 million unique TCR sequences made up an early release that covered nearly 650 HLA-typed donors. Of the 398 genotyped donors, about 84% fell in the genetic ancestry cluster associated with self-reported Caucasian donors. The aim of the study was to test whether cataloging public T cell receptors could identify signatures of past pathogen exposure. The study used immunosequencing to profile the T cell repertoires of approximately 640 subjects and linked those repertoires to cytomegalovirus serostatus. In addition to the first cohort of approximately 670 subjects, a separate validation cohort of 130 or so different subjects was used. To predict cytomegalovirus infection status, the study combined high-throughput TCR immunosequencing, statistical association of individual TCRs with disease status, and machine learning. In a later analysis, previously published TCR beta repertoires from 500 to 750 donors were re-analyzed and high-resolution HLA genotyping was added so that TCR occurrence patterns could be studied. The later analysis used no new phenotypic data to find candidate immune exposures, relying instead on TCR beta sequences and their occurrence across donors. An earlier analysis of 587 of the donors used high-throughput TCR beta sequencing to judge whether each TCR beta V gene segment behaved as functional or pseudogenic. Donor age, sex, ethnicity and CMV serostatus were compiled alongside the repertoire data. In a later genetic analysis, genome-wide SNP genotypes for about 55% of the roughly 670 donors were used, and that subset was treated as a discovery cohort. All discovery cohort repertoires had been generated using a single sequencing platform. Both class I and class II loci were covered by HLA typing, at four-digit resolution. Typing coverage varied by locus: roughly 620-640 donors for A, B, C, DRB1 and DQB1; roughly 500 for DQA1; about 570 for DPA1; fewer than 480 for DPB1. A few DR-DQ haplotypes were handled as single units for association and clustering because linkage in the cohort was strong. Among 398 genotyped donors of the cohort, an average of around 220,000 unique TCR beta nucleotide sequences was sequenced per donor, of which approximately 18% were non-productive.

Here is what the overall study found, with its caveats: In a later analysis, TCR association rates were found to vary across HLA loci, with the most associated TCRs seen for DRB1 alleles and the fewest for HLA-C alleles. Some IMGT-functional V segments, including TRBV6-2 and TRBV6-3, could not be told apart with the 87-base-pair reads, so those segments were excluded. Only TCR beta chains were sequenced in this cohort, and the absence of alpha or paired-chain data limited detectable features. A cluster of highly shared sequence variants was judged likely to be a technical artifact of the sequencing pipeline. In a later analysis, most CMV-associated TCR beta chains were found to appear HLA-restricted, with HLA associations seemingly driven largely by CMV exposure. CMV serostatus was the only immune exposure information available for the cohort. The authors suggested that the approach could potentially be generalized to other disease states and immunological phenotypes. An earlier analysis of approximately 540 of the donors showed that most TCR beta V segments appeared in productive rearrangements either about 87% or about 30% of the time, which broadly matched IMGT annotations. Roughly uniform sequencing depth across donors was assumed in presence/absence analyses, although this assumption may not hold. In vitro tests confirmed that a few of the cytomegalovirus-associated TCR beta chains recognize cytomegalovirus antigens. A further reported finding was that TCR beta sequences accurately predicted the HLA-A and HLA-B alleles for most subjects in the first cohort. According to a later analysis, parvovirus B19, influenza, CMV and Epstein-Barr virus appeared linked to several top co-occurrence clusters. A total of fewer than 200 TCR beta chains were listed by the study as associated with cytomegalovirus. A later genetic analysis associated a missense DCLRE1C variant with V-gene and J-gene trimming of TCR beta chains, and an independent cohort replicated the association. Assigning TCR associations to individual alleles was difficult when HLA alleles, especially DR and DQ, strongly co-occurred. A later genetic analysis reported fewer N-insertions in productive TCRs among donors in an Asian-associated ancestry cluster than the approximately 700-donor mean. A later analysis associated about 16,000 TCR beta sequences with specific HLA alleles at a false discovery rate of 0.05. Compared with equally common non-associated chains, HLA-associated TCR beta chains in a later analysis were more clonally expanded and had lower generation probabilities. Most TCR sequences were seen in very few donors, while some public TCRs were found in many individuals. Correlated functional status among segregating V segments might be attributable to linkage disequilibrium, but an unknown experimental factor could not be ruled out. The classifier was reported to diagnose cytomegalovirus status with high specificity and sensitivity in both the original and validation cohorts. Because counts were too low, some 17 rarely observed V segments, including chromosome 9 orphons, were left out of the earlier analysis of approximately 580 of the donors. HLA typing was unavailable for some donors at each locus, so association tests used only the typed subset.

The cohort comprised fewer than 700 healthy bone marrow donors. At the time of sampling, all cohort members were nominally healthy, though unrecorded immune exposures were likely present. The donor tested CMV seropositive, placing the donor among the 289 seropositive members of the cohort. A peripheral blood sample was collected from each donor, and TCR beta sequencing was performed on peripheral blood mononuclear cells. Genomic DNA was extracted from the blood cell samples with the Qiagen DNeasy Blood Extraction Kit. Library preparation used the immunoSEQ multiplex PCR assay. For the multiplex PCR, a mixture combining 60 forward primers for TCR Vbeta segments and 13 reverse primers for TCR Jbeta segments was used. Amplification of the CDR3 region of rearranged TCR beta genes was performed with a multiplex PCR assay on genomic DNA. Amplified TCR beta libraries were sequenced as 87-base-pair reads on the Illumina HiSeq System. In the original analysis: In a later analysis, some 80 million unique TCR beta chains were counted across the approximately 620 repertoires, and roughly 10 million of these chains were shared by at least two donors. Raw reads were error-corrected and collapsed into unique sequences by a nearest-neighbor algorithm in which closely related sequences were merged to remove PCR and sequencing errors. Alignment of CDR3 sequences to IMGT reference sequences was used to assign V, D and J gene segments. For a sequence to be retained, a match of at least six nucleotides to both a V gene segment and a J gene segment was required. Rearrangements were called productive when the CDR3 lacked stop codons and stayed in frame with V and J; all others were non-productive. Following IMGT convention, CDR3 was defined as the stretch from the second conserved V-encoded cysteine up to the conserved J-encoded phenylalanine. Sequences without an unambiguous match to a single V gene segment were excluded from the earlier analysis of a few hundred of the donors. In an earlier analysis of 587 of the donors, a V segment was called functional when productive rearrangements were above 56.7%, and segregating when the standard deviation between donors exceeded 5%. A statistical classification framework was developed to diagnose cytomegalovirus status using the catalog of TCR beta chain sequences. In a later analysis, TCR nucleotide sequences were compared against IMGT/GENE-DB human TR gene sequences so that V and J genes could be assigned. A later analysis assigned CDR3 sequences and most-parsimonious VDJ recombination scenarios with the TCRdist pipeline. A later analysis defined each TCR beta chain by its CDR3 amino acid sequence plus V-gene family, and excluded reads lacking a unique V-gene family. To address suspected cross-contamination and a sequencing artifact, a later analysis removed approximately 600 highly shared, low-generation-probability nucleotide sequences. In a later analysis, a clonal expansion index for each public chain was calculated from normalized within-repertoire ranks of inferred template counts. Generation probabilities in a later analysis came from a VDJ recombination model fitted to out-of-frame rearrangements, and those results were checked against IGoR. In a later analysis, hypergeometric tests were used to score TCR-TCR, TCR-HLA and TCR-CMV co-occurrence, with a repertoire-size bias correction applied to TCR pairs. A later analysis estimated false discovery rates by permuting HLA or CMV assignments 20 times. A later analysis grouped co-occurring TCRs with DBSCAN, adding TCRdist sequence similarity when clustering within HLA-allele-positive subsets. For co-occurrence clustering, repertoires with fewer than 30,000 or more than 120,000 public chains were excluded, along with roughly five repertoires with anomalous nucleotide sharing. The immuneACCESS repertoire file appears here via TCRdb, limited to in-frame rearrangements. These files lack a portion of the clones; in checked studies, under half of the deficit traces to unresolved V genes, and the cause of the others is not known. V, J and clone size are taken as reported in that table, and D and trimming were inferred from the DNA itself. The sample records approximately 75,000 clones, 50% to 80% of which are singletons. The ten largest make up approximately 21% of the sample.

This clone was observed a few times. Its specific antigen is unknown. No base quality values were provided; no much bigger clone lies one nucleotide off. Inclusive of the bounding cysteine and phenylalanine, the CDR3 is 17 residues long. The kept DNA is CDR3 alone, 51 bases in frame from the first base. The germline V gene (reference sequence) provides CDR1 PRHDT and CDR2 FYEKMQ. V has 4 bases trimmed and J has 5 bases trimmed; junction bases matching no gene number 14. The rearrangement combines TRBV13 with TRBJ1-1; the junction holds 9 bases that match TRBD1. Sample: PBMCs. The clonotype was recovered from a man aged 40-49 years in good health and CMV-seropositive. The DNA sequence is TGTGCCAGCAGCTCCCGGACAGGGGCGGCACTTGGGACTGAAGCTTTCTTT. This codes for CASSSRTGAALGTEAFF.